The 6 T cell receptor beta chains reported below all come from one sample, sequenced in a study of blood T cells in healthy people across ages. For the second PCR, which ran for roughly 6 to 12 cycles, a sample-barcoded 5' primer and a J-beta primer mix were used. TCRdb reanalysed the 5' RACE reads using MiXCR and keeps one entry per CDR3 protein. Here the sample spans roughly 720,000 distinct CDR3 sequences, about 53% being singletons. The sample consisted of blood. These receptors came from a man older than 75 in good health.

In its sample, this clonotype was seen a few times. The chain combines TRBV11-3 with TRBJ2-1; D assignment may be TRBD1 or TRBD2 (5 bases each). The germline gives CDR1 SGHNT, CDR2 YENEEA. V was trimmed by 0 bases and J by 6 bases, leaving 12 bases between them. The CDR3 runs to 15 residues. The CDR3 loop is CASSLDRGTRNEQFF. CDR3 coding DNA: TGTGCCAGCAGCTTAGATCGGGGCACGCGCAATGAGCAGTTCTTC. Filled out from reference TRBV11-3 and TRBJ2-1, the complete variable domain reads EAGVVQSPRYKIIEKKQPVAFWCNPISGHNTLYWYLQNLGQGPELLIRYENEEAVDDSQLPKDRFSAERLKGVDSTLKIQPAELGDSAVYLCASSLDRGTRNEQFFGPGTRLTVL.

This clonotype was observed a handful of times. The chain couples TRBV6-5 to TRBJ1-2; D gene ambiguous. Trimming shortened V by 8 bases and J by 4 bases, and 23 bases separated the two germline ends. The CDR3 extends over 16 amino acids. Germline CDR1 and CDR2: MNHEY and SVGAGI. The chain's CDR3 is CASRRSSTALLYGYTF. The CDR3, as DNA: TGTGCCAGCCGGAGGTCTAGTACAGCCCTCCTCTATGGCTACACCTTC.

The chain is built from TRBV12-3 or TRBV12-4 and TRBJ2-5, with 11 bases lining up with TRBD2. The CDR3 covers 17 residues. V trimming: 3 bases; J trimming: 2 bases; junction bases outside the gene matches: 8. CDR3 protein: CASSFVASGRLQETQYF. The CDR3 DNA reads TGTGCCAGCAGTTTTGTCGCTAGCGGGAGGTTACAAGAGACCCAGTACTTC.

This rearrangement joins TRBV7-9 to TRBJ2-1; perhaps TRBD2 as D (5 bases). Germline V gene sequence: CDR1 SEHNR, CDR2 FQNEAQ (reference sequence). Trimming left V 6 bases short and J 2 bases short, with 11 bases between. CDR3 length: 14 amino acids. In DNA, the CDR3 is TGTGCCAGCAGTGGAGGTGTAACCTACAATGAGCAGTTCTTC. It is translated as CASSGGVTYNEQFF.

J is TRBJ2-1 and V is TRBV28, with TRBD2 as a possible D gene (6 bases). V lost 2 bases and J lost 5, with 13 bases in between. The germline V gene has CDR1 MDHEN and CDR2 SYDVKM. The length of the CDR3 is 15 residues. For the CDR3, the DNA is TGTGCCAGCAGTTTAAGATTAGTAGCGGACAATGAGCAGTTCTTC. It codes for CASSLRLVADNEQFF.

The chain carries TRBV7-6 and TRBJ2-1, with 8 nucleotides matching TRBD2. Germline CDR1 is SGHVS and CDR2 is FNYEAQ. V lost 1 base, J lost 8 bases, and 7 bases stayed unmatched. The CDR3 extends over 15 amino acids. CDR3 amino acids: CASSLVGAGVYEQFF. CDR3 DNA: TGTGCCAGCAGCTTAGTTGGAGCGGGAGTTTATGAGCAGTTCTTC.